Below, one T cell receptor (beta chain) is given with its context. Using immunoSEQ multiplex PCR, the repertoire was profiled, and TCRdb retains in-frame clones only, with some absent. There are about 25,000 clones in the sample; over 70% occur only once, and approximately 1% lies in the top ten. These data are taken from a study of memory CD4+ T cells and cytomegalovirus serostatus. Turning to the study itself: Donors were healthy Belgian adults, several CMV seropositive and roughly 25 seronegative.

The CDR3 runs to 11 residues. V was shortened by 6 bases and J by 9 bases, with 9 bases between the two germline ends. The germline gives CDR1 MGHDK, CDR2 SYGVNS. Single viable CD3+CD4+CD8-CD45RO+ cells were sorted as the memory CD4+ T cells. The chain uses TRBV25-1 and TRBJ2-1, with D uncertain. The TCR originated in an adult in good health and CMV-seronegative. The sample consisted of memory CD4+ T cells from blood. The CDR3 sequence is CASSLRIEQFF. Written as DNA, the CDR3 is TGTGCCAGCAGCTTAAGGATTGAGCAGTTCTTC. Full variable domain (remainder filled in from reference TRBV25-1 and TRBJ2-1): EADIYQTPRYLVIGTGKKITLECSQTMGHDKMYWYQQDPGMELHLIHYSYGVNSTEKGDLSSESTVSRIRTEHFPLTLESARPSHTSQYLCASSLRIEQFFGPGTRLTVL.